Each of the 25 T cell receptor beta chains below was sequenced from the same sample in a study of cytomegalovirus exposure and HLA in healthy donors (dated by TCRdb to the late 2010s). The library came from the immunoSEQ multiplex PCR assay. For the multiplex PCR, a mixture combining 60 forward primers for TCR Vbeta segments and 13 reverse primers for TCR Jbeta segments was used. The source is immuneACCESS, and TCRdb retained only in-frame sequences with V and J called. Part of the clones is not carried over; for the studies checked, unresolved V genes explain less than half of this, and the remainder is unexplained. Here the sample has around 130,000 clones; about three quarters occur a single time. The ten largest make up around 2.5% of the sample. Sequences were obtained from PBMCs. These receptors all stem from a woman aged 60-75 years in good health and CMV-seropositive.

CDR3 nucleotide sequence: TGTGCCAGCAGCTCCCGGGATAGCGGGGGAGCCGGGGAGCTGTTTTTT. Translation gives CASSSRDSGGAGELFF. This chain connects TRBV7-3 to TRBJ2-2, with TRBD2 identical over 9 bases. The junction had 9 bases not matched to a gene; V was cut back by 4 bases and J by 6 bases. This CDR3 is 16 amino acids long. The V gene's germline CDR1 is SGHTA and CDR2 FQGTGA.

V gene TRBV11-2 combines with J gene TRBJ2-2, with 8 bases that match TRBD1. Trimming took 5 bases from V and 4 from J; bases not matched to a gene: 6. Per germline, CDR1 SGHAT and CDR2 FQNNGV. The CDR3 runs to 15 residues. CDR3 sequence: CASSTRQGSTGELFF. The CDR3 DNA follows: TGTGCCAGCAGCACACGACAGGGGAGCACCGGGGAGCTGTTTTTT.

The chain recombines TRBV5-6 with TRBJ2-7; TRBD1 matches at 8 bases. J lost 1 base, V lost 2 bases, and 2 bases had no gene match. The germline V gene has CDR1 SGHDT and CDR2 YYEEEE. This CDR3 is built from 14 residues. The CDR3 nucleotides are TGTGCCAGCAGCTTTGGGACAGGATCCTACGAGCAGTACTTC. It specifies CASSFGTGSYEQYF. The full variable domain, in which reference TRBV5-6 and TRBJ2-7 provide the parts outside the CDR3, is DAGVTQSPTHLIKTRGQQVTLRCSPKSGHDTVSWYQQALGQGPQFIFQYYEEEERQRGNFPDRFSGHQFPNYSSELNVNALLLGDSALYLCASSFGTGSYEQYFGPGTRLTVT.

The chain uses TRBV2 and TRBJ1-1; the D is unclear. V was clipped by 0 bases and J by 12 bases, with 11 bases between them. Germline CDR1 reads SNHLY; CDR2 reads FYNNEI. The length of the CDR3 is 12 residues. CDR3 residues: CASSEASLATFF. CDR3 in DNA: TGTGCCAGCAGTGAAGCGTCCCTGGCAACTTTCTTT.

J is TRBJ1-4 and V is TRBV4-1; 9 bases fit TRBD1. Germline CDR1 MGHRA, CDR2 YSYEKL. The CDR3 contains 15 residues. The ends lost 3 bases at V and 12 bases at J; junction bases unmatched: 11. CDR3 nucleotides: TGCGCCAGCAGCCACCTGGGACAGGGTGTTGGGCAACTGTTTTTT. It is translated as CASSHLGQGVGQLFF.

V is TRBV27 and J is TRBJ2-7; 9 bases fit TRBD1. V lost 3 bases and J lost 4; bases outside the gene matches: 7. This CDR3 is built from 15 residues. Germline V lookup: CDR1 MNHEY, CDR2 SMNVEV (reference sequence). The CDR3 region is CASSFLPGQGYEQYF. CDR3 nucleotide sequence: TGTGCCAGCAGTTTCCTCCCGGGACAGGGTTACGAGCAGTACTTC.

This clone was seen once. The gene calls are TRBV19 and TRBJ2-7; 7 positions agree with TRBD1. Losses at the gene ends were 6 bases for V and 4 bases for J; bases not matched to a gene: 9. The germline gives CDR1 LNHDA, CDR2 SQIVND (reference sequence). The length of the CDR3 is 14 residues. As DNA, the CDR3 is TGTGCCAGTAGCAGACGGGACAGAGGATACGAGCAGTACTTC. Protein sequence: CASSRRDRGYEQYF.

This rearrangement joins TRBV2 to TRBJ2-3; D gene ambiguous. The CDR3 consists of 13 residues. Deletions cut 0 bases from V and 14 bases from J, with 15 bases between. Germline values: CDR1 SNHLY, CDR2 FYNNEI. The CDR3 sequence is CASSEAASPRSYF. CDR3 DNA sequence: TGTGCCAGCAGTGAAGCAGCATCCCCTAGATCGTATTTT.

The chain links TRBV5-1 to TRBJ1-1; 9 nucleotides agree with TRBD1. Trimming cost V 6 bases and J 7 bases; bases outside gene matches: 10. The CDR3 is 14 amino acids. Per germline, CDR1 SGHRS and CDR2 YFSETQ. DNA of the CDR3: TGCGCCAGCACCAGACAGGGGGGATCCTATGAAGCTTTCTTT. Its translation: CASTRQGGSYEAFF.

The V gene is TRBV9, the J gene TRBJ1-5; no clear D. The CDR3 extends over 15 amino acids. Germline V gene lookup returns CDR1 SGDLS and CDR2 YYNGEE. Trimming left V 5 bases short and J 2 bases short, with 14 bases between. The DNA for the CDR3 is TGTGCCAGCAGTCTCGACGGCCGGGGCAATCAGCCCCAGCATTTT. This codes for CASSLDGRGNQPQHF.

The gene calls are TRBV27 and TRBJ2-7, with D perhaps TRBD2 (6 bases). This CDR3 region has 15 residues. Germline CDR1 and CDR2: MNHEY and SMNVEV (reference sequence). The ends were cut back, 6 bases at V and 7 bases at J, with 22 bases in the middle. DNA of the CDR3: TGTGCCAGCAGCCAACCGGGACTTGGGGCAGGAGAGCAGTACTTC. Translating it yields CASSQPGLGAGEQYF.

As to this clone: The sample carries other DNA sequences with the same CDR3. The rearrangement links TRBV19 to TRBJ2-7, with 11 nucleotides matching TRBD1. Germline CDR1 is LNHDA and CDR2 is SQIVND (reference sequence). V lost 3 bases and J lost 0; bases outside the gene matches: 4. The CDR3 consists of 16 residues. The DNA for the CDR3 is TGTGCCAGTAGTATGTCCGGGACAGGGGGCTCCTACGAGCAGTACTTC. This encodes CASSMSGTGGSYEQYF.

The chain is built from TRBV18 and TRBJ1-6; TRBD1 might be the D (6 bases). The CDR3 extends over 13 amino acids. The V gene's germline CDR1 is KGHSH and CDR2 LQKENI. Trimming took 4 bases from V and 8 from J, leaving 9 bases between them. Written as DNA, the CDR3 is TGTGCCAGCTCACTGCAGGGGTATTCACCCCTCCACTTT. Encoded protein: CASSLQGYSPLHF. The full variable domain, with the rest looked up from reference TRBV18 and TRBJ1-6, is NAGVMQNPRHLVRRRGQEARLRCSPMKGHSHVYWYRQLPEEGLKFMVYLQKENIIDESGMPKERFSAEFPKEGPSILRIQQVVRGDSAAYFCASSLQGYSPLHFGNGTRLTVT.

The CDR3 reads CASSIPGEGSPLHF. As DNA, the CDR3 is TGTGCCAGCAGTATCCCGGGGGAAGGTTCACCCCTCCACTTT. J is TRBJ1-6 and V is TRBV7-8; D possibly corresponds to TRBD1 (5 bases). Germline values: CDR1 SGHVS, CDR2 FQNEAQ. The CDR3 runs to 14 residues. V shed 6 bases and J shed 9 bases, with 15 bases lying between them.

Details on this clone: Additional DNA sequences in this sample encode the identical CDR3. The chain recombines TRBV5-4 with TRBJ1-2; 7 bases line up with TRBD1. Germline V CDR1 and CDR2: SGHNT, YYREEE (reference sequence). CDR3 length: 13 residues. V lost 4 bases to trimming and J lost 2 bases; unmatched junction nucleotides: 2. Here the CDR3 reads CASSLDRNYGYTF. The CDR3 DNA follows: TGTGCCAGCAGCCTGGACAGGAACTATGGCTACACCTTC. Filled out from reference TRBV5-4 and TRBJ1-2, the complete variable domain reads ETGVTQSPTHLIKTRGQQVTLRCSSQSGHNTVSWYQQALGQGPQFIFQYYREEENGRGNFPPRFSGLQFPNYSSELNVNALELDDSALYLCASSLDRNYGYTFGSGTRLTVV.

The rearrangement uses TRBV5-1 and TRBJ1-2; 7 bases agree with TRBD1. There are 15 residues in the CDR3. Germline CDR1 SGHRS, CDR2 YFSETQ. With V trimmed by 6 bases and J by 4 bases, 12 bases remained unmatched. This CDR3 reads CASKGQMRSSYGYTF. In nucleotides, the CDR3 is TGCGCCAGCAAGGGACAGATGAGGTCTAGCTATGGCTACACCTTC.

This clone turned up a few times. The chain uses TRBV7-8 and TRBJ2-7, with 9 bases matching TRBD1. J was trimmed by 6 bases and V by 3 bases; bases with no gene match: 6. Germline-derived CDR1 and CDR2 are SGHVS and FQNEAQ. The CDR3 is made up of 14 amino acids. As DNA, the CDR3 is TGTGCCAGCAGCTTTGAGACAGGGGGGTTCGAGCAGTACTTC. It is translated as CASSFETGGFEQYF.

The chain employs TRBV19 and TRBJ2-3; 8 bases map to TRBD1. Germline values: CDR1 LNHDA, CDR2 SQIVND (reference sequence). The CDR3 covers 17 residues. V shed 5 bases and J 0 bases; nucleotides not matched to a gene: 10. CDR3 sequence: CASSSETGAASTDTQYF. CDR3 DNA: TGTGCCAGTAGTTCCGAGACAGGGGCTGCTAGCACAGATACGCAGTATTTT.

This clone occurred a few times. V gene TRBV7-3 combines with J gene TRBJ2-7; TRBD2 matches 7 bases. The V segment lost 3 bases and the J segment 4 bases; nucleotides outside the gene matches: 9. This CDR3 has 15 amino acids. CDR1 SGHTA and CDR2 FQGTGA come from the germline V gene. The DNA for the CDR3 is TGTGCCAGCAGCTTGATGGGGACTACATCTTACGAGCAGTACTTC. It translates to CASSLMGTTSYEQYF.

The rearrangement joins TRBV6-1 to TRBJ1-5, with 7 bases aligning to TRBD1. V gave up 7 bases and J gave up 5 bases; unmatched junction bases: 11. CDR3 length equals 15 residues. Germline V gene sequence: CDR1 MNHNS, CDR2 SASEGT. The chain's CDR3 is CASTSWDRFDQPQHF. CDR3 coding DNA: TGTGCCAGCACCTCCTGGGACAGATTTGATCAGCCCCAGCATTTT.

The chain recombines TRBV19 with TRBJ2-2; 7 bases fit TRBD2. There are 16 residues in the CDR3. From germline, CDR1 is LNHDA and CDR2 SQIVND (reference sequence). Trimming took 5 bases from V and 1 from J; bases not matched to a gene: 7. The DNA of the CDR3 is TGTGCCAGTAGTTTAGTCGGACTAGGGAACACCGGGGAGCTGTTTTTT. Protein: CASSLVGLGNTGELFF.

This clone was counted a single time. The chain uses TRBV5-1 and TRBJ1-2; tentatively, D is TRBD1 (5 bases). Germline CDR1 and CDR2: SGHRS and YFSETQ. The CDR3 extends over 16 amino acids. The germline V and J ends were trimmed by 2 bases and 0 bases, with 14 bases remaining between them. Written as DNA, the CDR3 is TGCGCCAGCAGCTTACTACGGGGGAGAGCTAACTATGGCTACACCTTC. It yields the protein CASSLLRGRANYGYTF.

This chain connects TRBV14 to TRBJ2-6; TRBD1 agrees at 7 bases. V trimming: 4 bases; J trimming: 2 bases; junction bases outside the gene matches: 5. This CDR3 is built from 16 residues. Germline-derived CDR1 and CDR2 are SGHDN and FVKESK. The CDR3 DNA reads TGTGCCAGCAGCCTCGCTGGACAGGCTGGGGCCAACGTCCTGACTTTC. It codes for CASSLAGQAGANVLTF.

This CDR3 reads CASSLYRGTGVNEKLFF. The CDR3 DNA is TGTGCCAGCAGCTTATATAGGGGTACAGGGGTTAATGAAAAACTGTTTTTT. The rearrangement links TRBV7-2 to TRBJ1-4, with 7 bases fitting TRBD1. Germline CDR1 SGHTA, CDR2 FQGNSA. There are 17 residues in the CDR3. Losses at the gene ends were 2 bases for V and 4 bases for J; bases not matched to a gene: 10.

This clone has only a few counts. The J gene is TRBJ2-6, the V gene TRBV7-3; 7 nucleotides line up with TRBD1. The CDR3 covers 16 residues. V gave up 6 bases and J gave up 0 bases; unmatched junction bases: 5. Germline loops: CDR1 SGHTA, CDR2 FQGTGA. The CDR3 region is CASRLTGNSGANVLTF. The CDR3 coding sequence is TGTGCCAGCAGGCTGACAGGGAACTCTGGGGCCAACGTCCTGACTTTC.